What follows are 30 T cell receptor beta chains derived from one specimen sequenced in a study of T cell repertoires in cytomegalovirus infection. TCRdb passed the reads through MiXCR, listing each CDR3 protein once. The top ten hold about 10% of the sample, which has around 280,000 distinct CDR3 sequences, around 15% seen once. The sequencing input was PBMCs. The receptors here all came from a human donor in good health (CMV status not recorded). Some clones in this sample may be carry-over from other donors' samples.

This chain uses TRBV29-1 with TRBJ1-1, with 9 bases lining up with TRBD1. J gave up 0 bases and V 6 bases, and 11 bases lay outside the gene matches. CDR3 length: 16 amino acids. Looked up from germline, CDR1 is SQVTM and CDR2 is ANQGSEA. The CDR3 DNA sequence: TGCAGCGTCAAAGGACAGGGGATCATCGTGAACACTGAAGCTTTCTTT. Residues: CSVKGQGIIVNTEAFF.

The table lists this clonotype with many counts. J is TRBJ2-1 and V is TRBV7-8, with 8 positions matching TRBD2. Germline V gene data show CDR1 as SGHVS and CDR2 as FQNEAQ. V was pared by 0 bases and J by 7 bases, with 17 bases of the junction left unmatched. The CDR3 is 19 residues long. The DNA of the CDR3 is TGTGCCAGCAGCTTAGCGATCGTAGGAGGACTAGCTGCATTTAATGAGCAGTTCTTC. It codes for CASSLAIVGGLAAFNEQFF.

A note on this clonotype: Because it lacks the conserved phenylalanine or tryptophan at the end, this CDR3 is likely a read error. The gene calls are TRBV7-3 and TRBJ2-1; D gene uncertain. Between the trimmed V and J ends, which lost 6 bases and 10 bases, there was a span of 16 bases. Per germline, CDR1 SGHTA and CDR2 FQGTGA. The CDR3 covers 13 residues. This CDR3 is CASSLETPSEQFC. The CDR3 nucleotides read TGTGCCAGCAGTTTGGAGACTCCCTCCGAGCAGTTCTGC.

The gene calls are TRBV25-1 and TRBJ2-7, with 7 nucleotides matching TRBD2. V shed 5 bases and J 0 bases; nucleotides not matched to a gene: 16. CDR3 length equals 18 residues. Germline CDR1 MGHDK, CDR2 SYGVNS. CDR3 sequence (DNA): TGTGCCAGCAGTCCTTCTAGCGGAGGTGCAGGGAGCTCCTACGAGCAGTACTTC. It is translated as CASSPSSGGAGSSYEQYF.

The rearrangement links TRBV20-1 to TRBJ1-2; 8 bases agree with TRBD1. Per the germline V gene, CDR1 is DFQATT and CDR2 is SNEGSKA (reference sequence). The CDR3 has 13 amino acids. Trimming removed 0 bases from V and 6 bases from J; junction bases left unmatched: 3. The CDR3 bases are TGCAGTGCTAGAGAGACAGGGGCGGATGGCTACACCTTC. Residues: CSARETGADGYTF.

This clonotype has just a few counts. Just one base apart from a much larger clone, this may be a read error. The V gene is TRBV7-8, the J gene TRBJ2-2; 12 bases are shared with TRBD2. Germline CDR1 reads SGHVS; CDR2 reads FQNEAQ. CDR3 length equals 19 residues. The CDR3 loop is CASSPSDLAGGSGNGELLF. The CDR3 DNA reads TGTGCCAGCAGCCCTAGTGACCTAGCGGGAGGGAGCGGAAACGGGGAGCTGTTGTTT.

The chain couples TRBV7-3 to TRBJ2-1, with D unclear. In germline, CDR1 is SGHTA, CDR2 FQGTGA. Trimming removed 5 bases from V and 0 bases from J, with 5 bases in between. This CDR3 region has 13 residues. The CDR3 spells CASSTGSYNEQFF. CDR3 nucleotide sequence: TGTGCCAGCAGCACTGGCTCCTACAATGAGCAGTTCTTC.

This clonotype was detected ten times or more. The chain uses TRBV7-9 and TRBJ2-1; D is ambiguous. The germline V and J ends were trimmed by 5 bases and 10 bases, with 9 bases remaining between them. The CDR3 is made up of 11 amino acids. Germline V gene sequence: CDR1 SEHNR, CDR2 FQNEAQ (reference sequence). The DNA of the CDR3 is TGTGCCAGCAGCCCCTTCAGGGAGCAGTTCTTC. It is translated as CASSPFREQFF.

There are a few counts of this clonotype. CDR3 region: CASSTTGARNTGELFF. The CDR3 DNA reads TGTGCCAGTAGTACCACAGGGGCGAGGAACACCGGGGAGCTGTTTTTT. This chain links TRBV19 with TRBJ2-2, with 7 bases fitting TRBD1. Germline V gene data show CDR1 as LNHDA and CDR2 as SQIVND (reference sequence). There are 16 residues in the CDR3. After removal of 4 bases from V and 1 base from J, the junction contained 6 bases not matched to a gene. The full variable domain, completed using reference TRBV19 and TRBJ2-2, is DGGITQSPKYLFRKEGQNVTLSCEQNLNHDAMYWYRQDPGQGLRLIYYSQIVNDFQKGDIAEGYSVSREKKESFPLTVTSAQKNPTAFYLCASSTTGARNTGELFFGEGSRLTVL.

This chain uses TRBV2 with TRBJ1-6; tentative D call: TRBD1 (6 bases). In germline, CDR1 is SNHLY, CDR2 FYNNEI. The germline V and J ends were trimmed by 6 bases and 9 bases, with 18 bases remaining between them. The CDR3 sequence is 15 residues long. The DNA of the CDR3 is TGTGCCAGCAGGGTTGGAGCAGGGGACACTTCACCCCTCCACTTT. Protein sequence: CASRVGAGDTSPLHF.

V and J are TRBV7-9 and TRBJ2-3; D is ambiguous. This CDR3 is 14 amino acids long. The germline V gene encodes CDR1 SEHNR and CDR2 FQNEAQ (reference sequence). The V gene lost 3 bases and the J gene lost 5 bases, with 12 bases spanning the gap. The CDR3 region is CASSFGEYGDTQYF. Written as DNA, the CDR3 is TGTGCCAGCAGCTTTGGAGAGTATGGAGATACGCAGTATTTT.

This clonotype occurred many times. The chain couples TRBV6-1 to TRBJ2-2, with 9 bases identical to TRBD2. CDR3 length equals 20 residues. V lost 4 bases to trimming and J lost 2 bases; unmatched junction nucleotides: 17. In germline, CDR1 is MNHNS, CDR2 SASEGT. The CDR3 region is CASSVPPSGGQLPNTGELFF. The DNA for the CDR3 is TGTGCCAGCAGTGTGCCCCCGAGCGGGGGGCAACTCCCCAACACCGGGGAGCTGTTTTTT.

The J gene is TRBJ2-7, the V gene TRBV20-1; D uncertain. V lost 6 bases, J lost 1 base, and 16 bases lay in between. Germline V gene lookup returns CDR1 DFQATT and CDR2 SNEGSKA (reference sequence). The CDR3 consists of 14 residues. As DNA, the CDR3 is TGCAGTGCCCCCCTCCCCGGGCAGTCCTACGAGCAGTACTTC. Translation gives CSAPLPGQSYEQYF.

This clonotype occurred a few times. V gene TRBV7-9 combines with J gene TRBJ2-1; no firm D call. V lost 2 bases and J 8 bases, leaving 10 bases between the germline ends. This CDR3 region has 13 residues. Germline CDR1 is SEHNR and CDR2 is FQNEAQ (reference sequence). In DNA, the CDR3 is TGTGCCAGCAGCTTAACTGTCCCGGATGAGCAGTTCTTC. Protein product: CASSLTVPDEQFF. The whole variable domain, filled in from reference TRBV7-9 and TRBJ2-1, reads DTGVSQNPRHKITKRGQNVTFRCDPISEHNRLYWYRQTLGQGPEFLTYFQNEAQLEKSRLLSDRFSAERPKGSFSTLEIQRTEQGDSAMYLCASSLTVPDEQFFGPGTRLTVL.

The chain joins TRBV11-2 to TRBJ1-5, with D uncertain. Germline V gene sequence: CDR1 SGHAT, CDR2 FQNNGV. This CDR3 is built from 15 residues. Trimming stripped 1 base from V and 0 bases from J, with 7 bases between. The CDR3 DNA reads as TGTGCCAGCAGCTTAGGTACTCCTAGCAATCAGCCCCAGCATTTT. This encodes CASSLGTPSNQPQHF.

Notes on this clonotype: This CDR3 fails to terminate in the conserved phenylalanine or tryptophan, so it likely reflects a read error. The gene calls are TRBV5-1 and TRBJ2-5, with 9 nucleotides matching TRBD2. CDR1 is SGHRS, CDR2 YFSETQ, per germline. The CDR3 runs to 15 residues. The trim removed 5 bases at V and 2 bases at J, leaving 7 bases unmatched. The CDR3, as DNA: TGCGCCAGCAGATCGGCTAGCGGGGCACAAGAGACCCAGTACCTC. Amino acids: CASRSASGAQETQYL.

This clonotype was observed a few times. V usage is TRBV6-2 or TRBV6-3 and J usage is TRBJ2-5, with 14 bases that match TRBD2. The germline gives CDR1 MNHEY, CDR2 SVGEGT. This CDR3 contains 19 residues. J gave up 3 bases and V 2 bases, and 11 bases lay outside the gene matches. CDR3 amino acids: CASSYGWRLAGGKKETQYF. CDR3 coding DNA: TGTGCCAGCAGTTACGGCTGGAGACTAGCGGGAGGGAAAAAAGAGACCCAGTACTTC.

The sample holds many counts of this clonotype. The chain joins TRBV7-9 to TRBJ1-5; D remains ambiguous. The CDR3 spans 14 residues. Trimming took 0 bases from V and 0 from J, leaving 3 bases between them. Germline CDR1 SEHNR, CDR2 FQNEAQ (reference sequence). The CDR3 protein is CASSLAISNQPQHF. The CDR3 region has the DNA TGTGCCAGCAGCTTAGCTATTAGCAATCAGCCCCAGCATTTT.

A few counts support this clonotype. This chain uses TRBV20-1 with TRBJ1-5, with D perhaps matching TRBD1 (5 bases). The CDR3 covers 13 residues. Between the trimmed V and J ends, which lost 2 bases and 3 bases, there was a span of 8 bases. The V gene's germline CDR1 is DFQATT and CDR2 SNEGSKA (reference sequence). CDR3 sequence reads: CSARKDTNQPQHF. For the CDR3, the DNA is TGCAGTGCTAGAAAGGACACCAATCAGCCCCAGCATTTT.

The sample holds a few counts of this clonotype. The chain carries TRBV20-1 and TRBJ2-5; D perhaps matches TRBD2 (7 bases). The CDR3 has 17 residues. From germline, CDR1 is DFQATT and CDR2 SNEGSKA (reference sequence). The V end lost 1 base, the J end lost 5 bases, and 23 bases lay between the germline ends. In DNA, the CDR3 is TGCAGTGCTAGAGGAGGTTCTTGGCGGGGGCCGGGGGAGACCCAGTACTTC. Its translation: CSARGGSWRGPGETQYF.

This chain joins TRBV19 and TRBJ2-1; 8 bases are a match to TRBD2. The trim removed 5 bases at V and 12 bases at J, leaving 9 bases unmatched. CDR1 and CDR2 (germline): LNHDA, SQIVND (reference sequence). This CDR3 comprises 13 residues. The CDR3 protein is CASSWREAAGQFF. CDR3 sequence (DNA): TGTGCCAGTAGTTGGCGGGAGGCCGCCGGGCAGTTCTTC.

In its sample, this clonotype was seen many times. The CDR3 loop is CASTSGGGELFF. CDR3 in DNA: TGTGCCAGCACCTCGGGTGGCGGGGAGCTGTTTTTT. This rearrangement joins TRBV7-2 to TRBJ2-2; no definite D call. The germline CDR1 and CDR2 sequences are SGHTA and FQGNSA. The CDR3 totals 12 residues. The V and J ends lost 7 bases and 7 bases respectively, with 10 bases between them.

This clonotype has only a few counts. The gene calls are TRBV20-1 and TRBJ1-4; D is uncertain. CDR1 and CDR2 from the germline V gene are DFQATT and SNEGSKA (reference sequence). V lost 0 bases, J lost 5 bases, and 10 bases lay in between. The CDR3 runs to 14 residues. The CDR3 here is CSARDRTENEKLFF. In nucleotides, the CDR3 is TGCAGTGCTAGAGATCGGACGGAGAATGAAAAACTGTTTTTT.

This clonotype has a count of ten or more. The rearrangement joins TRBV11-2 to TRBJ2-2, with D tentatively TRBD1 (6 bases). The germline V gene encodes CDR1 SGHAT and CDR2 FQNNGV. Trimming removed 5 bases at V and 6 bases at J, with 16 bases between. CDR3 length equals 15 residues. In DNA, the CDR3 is TGTGCCAGCAGCCCGGGGTCAGGGGCCGCCGGGGAGCTGTTTTTT. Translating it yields CASSPGSGAAGELFF.

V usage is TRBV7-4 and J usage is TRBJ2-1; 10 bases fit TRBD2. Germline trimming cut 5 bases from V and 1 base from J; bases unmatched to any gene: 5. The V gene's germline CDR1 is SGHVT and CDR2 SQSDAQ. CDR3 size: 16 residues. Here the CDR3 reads CASSALAGGSYNEQFF. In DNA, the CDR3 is TGTGCCAGCAGCGCATTAGCGGGAGGATCCTACAATGAGCAGTTCTTC.

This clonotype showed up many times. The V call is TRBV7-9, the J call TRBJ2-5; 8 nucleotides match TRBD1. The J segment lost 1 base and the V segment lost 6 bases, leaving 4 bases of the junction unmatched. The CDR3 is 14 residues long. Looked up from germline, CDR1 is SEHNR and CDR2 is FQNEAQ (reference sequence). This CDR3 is CASSRTGTQETQYF. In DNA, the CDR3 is TGTGCCAGCAGTAGGACAGGGACCCAAGAGACCCAGTACTTC.

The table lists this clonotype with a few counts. The CDR3 is CSARDPNPSATYEQYF. CDR3 in DNA: TGCAGTGCTAGAGATCCAAATCCTAGCGCAACCTACGAGCAGTACTTC. The chain couples TRBV20-1 to TRBJ2-7; perhaps TRBD2 as D (6 bases). CDR3 length: 16 residues. V lost 0 bases and J 2 bases, leaving 17 bases between the germline ends. Per germline, CDR1 DFQATT and CDR2 SNEGSKA (reference sequence).

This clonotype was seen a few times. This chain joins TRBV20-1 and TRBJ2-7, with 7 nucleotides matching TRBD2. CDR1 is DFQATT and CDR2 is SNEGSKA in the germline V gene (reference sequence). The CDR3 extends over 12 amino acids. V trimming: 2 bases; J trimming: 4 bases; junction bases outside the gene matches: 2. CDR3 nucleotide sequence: TGCAGTGCTAGAAAGCGGGATTACGAGCAGTACTTC. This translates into CSARKRDYEQYF.

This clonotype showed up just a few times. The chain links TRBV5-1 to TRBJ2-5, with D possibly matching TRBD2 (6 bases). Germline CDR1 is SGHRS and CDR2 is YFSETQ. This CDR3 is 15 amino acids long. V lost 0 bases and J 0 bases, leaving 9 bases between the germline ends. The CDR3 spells CASSLGGRYQETQYF. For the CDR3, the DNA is TGCGCCAGCAGCTTGGGTGGGAGGTACCAAGAGACCCAGTACTTC.

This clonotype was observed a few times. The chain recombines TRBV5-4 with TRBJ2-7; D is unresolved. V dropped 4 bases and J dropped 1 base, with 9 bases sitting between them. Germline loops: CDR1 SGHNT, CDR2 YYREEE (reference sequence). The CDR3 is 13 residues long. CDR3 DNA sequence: TGTGCCAGCAGCGGTATAGGGTCCTACGAGCAGTACTTC. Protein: CASSGIGSYEQYF.